This T cell receptor (beta chain) was sequenced for a study of post-analysis software for immune sequencing data. Across the study: The patients showed relapsing-remitting, secondary progressive and progressive-relapsing multiple sclerosis courses.

Every TCR beta cDNA library bore unique molecular identifiers. TCRdb passed the PCR reads through MiXCR, listing each CDR3 protein once. Among roughly 580,000 distinct CDR3 sequences listed, about 44% were seen once. Points on this clonotype: Its antigen is unidentified.

General observations from the study: Several TRBV segments (TRBV5-6, TRBV5-1 and TRBV20-1 among them) occurred more frequently in patients than in controls.

The length of the CDR3 is 15 residues. In germline, CDR1 is GTSNPN, CDR2 SVGIG (reference sequence). Trimming took 4 bases from V and 4 from J, leaving 19 bases between them. Sample: blood. This chain links TRBV30 with TRBJ1-2; tentatively, D is TRBD1 (6 bases). The receptor was isolated from a girl between 5 and 17 years old with multiple sclerosis. The CDR3 region has the DNA TGTGCCTGGACCGAGAAGCCAGGGGTTTTCTATGGCTACACCTTC. Translation gives CAWTEKPGVFYGYTF. Based on the CDR3 plus reference TRBV30 and TRBJ1-2, the full variable domain is SQTIHQWPATLVQPVGSPLSLECTVEGTSNPNLYWYRQAAGRGLQLLFYSVGIGQISSEVPQNLSASRPQDRQFILSSKKLLLSDSGFYLCAWTEKPGVFYGYTFGSGTRLTVV.